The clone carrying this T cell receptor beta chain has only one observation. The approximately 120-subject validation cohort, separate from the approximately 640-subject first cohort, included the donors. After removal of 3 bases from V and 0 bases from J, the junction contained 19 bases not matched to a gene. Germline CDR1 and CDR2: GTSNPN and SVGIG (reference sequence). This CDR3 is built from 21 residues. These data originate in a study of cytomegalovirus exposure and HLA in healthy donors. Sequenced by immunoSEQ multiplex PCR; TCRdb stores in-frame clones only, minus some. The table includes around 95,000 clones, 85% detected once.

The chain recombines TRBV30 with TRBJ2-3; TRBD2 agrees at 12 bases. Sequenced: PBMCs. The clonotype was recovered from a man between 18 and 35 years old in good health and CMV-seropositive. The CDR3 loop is CAWRIIRPSGREHSSTDTQYF. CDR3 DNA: TGTGCCTGGAGAATTATTCGGCCTAGCGGGAGGGAACACTCTAGCACAGATACGCAGTATTTT.